Here is one T cell receptor beta chain with its context. What it recognizes is unknown. Because the CDR3 is missing its conserved closing phenylalanine or tryptophan, this is likely a read error. From the 5' RACE reads, TCRdb called clonotypes with MiXCR, one entry per CDR3 protein. The sample includes 600,000 to 800,000 distinct CDR3 sequences, 21% of them seen just once. The sample originates from a study of identical twins. Study-wide points: Compared with models, monozygotic twins showed more out-of-frame TCR alpha sharing.

The sample was also reused in another study, on T cells expressing NK-cell markers. That report adds: The authors derived TCR beta repertoires from sorted CD3+CD56+NKG2C+, CD3+CD56+NKG2C- and CD3+CD56-NKG2C+ T cells.

Sequencing was done on a sample of PBMCs. This TCR was sampled from a woman under 30 in good health.

The CDR3 loop is CSAEPGLPYNEQFS. In DNA form, the CDR3 reads TGCAGTGCTGAACCGGGACTTCCCTACAATGAGCAGTTCTCC. The V call is TRBV20-1, the J call TRBJ2-1; the D gene is possibly TRBD2 (6 bases). V lost 5 bases, J lost 2 bases, and 13 bases lay in between. Germline V gene data show CDR1 as DFQATT and CDR2 as SNEGSKA (reference sequence). The CDR3 length is 14 residues.